These 7 T cell receptor beta chains share one sample of origin, sequenced in a study of cytomegalovirus exposure and HLA in healthy donors (TCRdb year 2017). Receptor amplification or capture employed the immunoSEQ multiplex PCR assay. A mixture of 60 forward primers for TCR Vbeta segments and 13 reverse primers for TCR Jbeta segments was used in the multiplex PCR. Imported from immuneACCESS, the table was reduced by TCRdb to in-frame sequences with V and J called. These copies leave out some clones; in studies compared against another copy, an unresolved V gene accounts for under half, and the cause of the remainder is not known. Present in this sample are about 130,000 clones, about 70% of which were seen just once. The ten top clones hold approximately 2% of the sample. The source material was PBMCs. The origin of the receptors is a woman in her 40s in good health and CMV-seropositive.

This chain uses TRBV27 with TRBJ1-2, with 9 bases that match TRBD1. The CDR3 extends over 14 amino acids. The germline V gene has CDR1 MNHEY and CDR2 SMNVEV (reference sequence). V gave up 2 bases and J gave up 8 bases; unmatched junction bases: 6. Written as DNA, the CDR3 is TGTGCCAGCAGTTTAAAACAGGGGGCAGAAGGCTACACCTTC. Translated, it gives CASSLKQGAEGYTF.

The CDR3 spells CASSQLADTQYF. In DNA form, the CDR3 reads TGTGCCAGCAGCCAACTAGCAGATACGCAGTATTTT. This rearrangement joins TRBV5-6 to TRBJ2-3; D perhaps matches TRBD2 (5 bases). The CDR3 covers 12 residues. Trimming stripped 4 bases from V and 4 bases from J, with 7 bases between. Germline CDR1 is SGHDT and CDR2 is YYEEEE.

This chain connects TRBV6-1 to TRBJ1-6, with D possibly being TRBD1 (6 bases). V lost 1 base, J lost 8 bases, and 18 bases lay in between. Germline V lookup: CDR1 MNHNS, CDR2 SASEGT. This CDR3 has 17 amino acids. CDR3 coding DNA: TGTGCCAGCAGTGAAGAGACAGGCGGAGCGCCCTATTCACCCCTCCACTTT. Translation gives CASSEETGGAPYSPLHF.

The chain recombines TRBV30 with TRBJ1-1, with D uncertain. The CDR3 length is 13 residues. Germline lookup yields CDR1 GTSNPN and CDR2 SVGIG (reference sequence). V lost 3 bases, J lost 6 bases, and 14 bases lay in between. CDR3 bases: TGTGCCTGGAGCCCCGGGTTTACCGCTGAAGCTTTCTTT. This sequence encodes CAWSPGFTAEAFF. Supplemented by reference TRBV30 and TRBJ1-1, the full variable domain reads SQTIHQWPATLVQPVGSPLSLECTVEGTSNPNLYWYRQAAGRGLQLLFYSVGIGQISSEVPQNLSASRPQDRQFILSSKKLLLSDSGFYLCAWSPGFTAEAFFGQGTRLTVV.

The chain combines TRBV15 with TRBJ1-1; 7 nucleotides match TRBD1. Trimming at V came to 9 bases and at J to 3 bases, leaving 10 bases not matched to a gene. CDR3 length: 14 amino acids. The germline gives CDR1 LNHNV, CDR2 YYDKDF (reference sequence). The CDR3 DNA reads TGTGCCACGAGAACCTACAGGGGAGACACTGAAGCTTTCTTT. It codes for CATRTYRGDTEAFF.

The chain has TRBV7-2 and TRBJ2-1; TRBD2 matches at 8 bases. V was pared by 4 bases and J by 5 bases, with 7 bases of the junction left unmatched. Germline V lookup: CDR1 SGHTA, CDR2 FQGNSA. The CDR3 length is 15 residues. CDR3 coding DNA: TGTGCCAGCAGCTGGGGACTAGGTAGCCACAATGAGCAGTTCTTC. It translates to CASSWGLGSHNEQFF.

The V call is TRBV2, the J call TRBJ1-2; TRBD1 is a possible D gene (5 bases). This CDR3 region has 15 residues. The germline CDR1 and CDR2 sequences are SNHLY and FYNNEI. V lost 6 bases to trimming and J lost 0 bases, with 14 bases between them. The CDR3 loop is CASRDSHRANYGYTF. In nucleotides, the CDR3 is TGTGCCAGCAGAGACAGCCACCGAGCTAACTATGGCTACACCTTC.